The 29 T cell receptor beta chains presented below share a single source sample, sequenced in a study of shared clonotypes between healthy human individuals. The naive CD8 fraction comprised CD45RO-negative cells positively selected for CCR7 and excluded terminally differentiated effector memory CD45RA+ cells. Method: immunoSEQ multiplex PCR; TCRdb's copy keeps in-frame clones and lacks some. The sample holds approximately 600,000 clones, approximately 95% seen once. The sequenced sample consisted of naive CD8+ T cells sorted from blood. Receptors originate from a woman in her thirties in good health.

The gene calls are TRBV13 and TRBJ1-1; D ambiguous. Trimming shortened V by 3 bases and J by 8 bases, and 10 bases separated the two germline ends. Germline CDR1 reads PRHDT; CDR2 reads FYEKMQ (reference sequence). The CDR3 is made up of 12 amino acids. The CDR3 DNA is TGTGCCAGCAGCTTGGTGAGAGGGGAAGCTTTCTTT. Translating it yields CASSLVRGEAFF.

The rearrangement links TRBV7-8 to TRBJ2-7; D gene unclear. The CDR3 is made up of 13 amino acids. Trimming took off 4 bases at V and 6 bases at J, with 13 bases between the two ends. CDR1 is SGHVS, CDR2 FQNEAQ, per germline. The chain's CDR3 is CASSYQAMSEQYF. CDR3 DNA: TGTGCCAGCAGCTATCAGGCAATGAGCGAGCAGTACTTC.

This chain uses TRBV2 with TRBJ1-1; no firm D call. V was pared by 6 bases and J by 5 bases, with 13 bases between. The CDR3 has 13 amino acids. CDR1 SNHLY and CDR2 FYNNEI come from the germline V gene. The CDR3 sequence: CASSVPLMTEAFF. CDR3 nucleotide sequence: TGTGCCAGCAGCGTCCCATTGATGACTGAAGCTTTCTTT. Looking up the rest from reference TRBV2 and TRBJ1-1 gives the full variable domain: EPEVTQTPSHQVTQMGQEVILRCVPISNHLYFYWYRQILGQKVEFLVSFYNNEISEKSEIFDDQFSVERPDGSNFTLKIRSTKLEDSAMYFCASSVPLMTEAFFGQGTRLTVV.

J is TRBJ2-5 and V is TRBV19; 9 bases map to TRBD2. Germline trimming cut 4 bases from V and 5 bases from J; bases unmatched to any gene: 5. Germline CDR1 is LNHDA and CDR2 is SQIVND (reference sequence). CDR3 length: 14 residues. The chain's CDR3 is CASSSGRGPETQYF. The CDR3 coding sequence is TGTGCCAGTAGTAGCGGGAGGGGCCCCGAGACCCAGTACTTC.

This clone was seen just once. The same CDR3 can be traced to other DNA sequences in this sample. V is TRBV9 and J is TRBJ1-5; unclear D gene. Germline loops: CDR1 SGDLS, CDR2 YYNGEE. The germline V and J ends were trimmed by 0 bases and 2 bases, with 6 bases remaining between them. The CDR3 extends over 14 amino acids. This CDR3 is CASSVAGGNQPQHF. The DNA for the CDR3 is TGTGCCAGCAGCGTAGCTGGGGGCAATCAGCCCCAGCATTTT.

The chain combines TRBV5-6 with TRBJ2-5, with no clear D. Germline V gene lookup returns CDR1 SGHDT and CDR2 YYEEEE. CDR3 length: 14 amino acids. V was shortened by 2 bases and J by 4 bases, with 12 bases between the two germline ends. In DNA, the CDR3 is TGTGCCAGCAGCTTTTATGGAGAACTAGAGACCCAGTACTTC. This codes for CASSFYGELETQYF. Variable domain in full (rest from reference TRBV5-6 and TRBJ2-5): DAGVTQSPTHLIKTRGQQVTLRCSPKSGHDTVSWYQQALGQGPQFIFQYYEEEERQRGNFPDRFSGHQFPNYSSELNVNALLLGDSALYLCASSFYGELETQYFGPGTRLLVL.

The chain carries TRBV7-9 and TRBJ1-4; unclear D gene. Germline CDR1 reads SEHNR; CDR2 reads FQNEAQ (reference sequence). Trimming cost V 8 bases and J 0 bases, with 16 bases left between them. The CDR3 contains 16 residues. CDR3: CASGPWGSATNEKLFF. CDR3 in DNA: TGTGCCAGCGGGCCTTGGGGATCTGCAACTAATGAAAAACTGTTTTTT. Together with reference TRBV7-9 and TRBJ1-4, the CDR3 gives the full variable domain: DTGVSQNPRHKITKRGQNVTFRCDPISEHNRLYWYRQTLGQGPEFLTYFQNEAQLEKSRLLSDRFSAERPKGSFSTLEIQRTEQGDSAMYLCASGPWGSATNEKLFFGSGTQLSVL.

The count of this clone is one. The chain carries TRBV7-3 and TRBJ2-3, with TRBD1 matching over 8 bases. The V and J ends lost 6 bases and 1 base, in that order; junction bases with no gene match: 6. Germline V lookup: CDR1 SGHTA, CDR2 FQGTGA. The CDR3 is 15 residues long. CDR3 residues: CASSYTGGRTDTQYF. The CDR3 DNA reads as TGTGCCAGCAGTTATACAGGGGGGCGCACAGATACGCAGTATTTT.

The chain couples TRBV28 to TRBJ2-4, with 14 bases matching TRBD2. CDR3 length equals 17 residues. V dropped 6 bases and J dropped 3; count of bases not matched to a gene: 7. Germline assignment: CDR1 MDHEN and CDR2 SYDVKM. The DNA of the CDR3 is TGTGCCAGCAGCCATCCGGGACTAGCGGGAGACAAAAACATTCAGTACTTC. Protein product: CASSHPGLAGDKNIQYF.

This chain joins TRBV27 and TRBJ1-1, with D perhaps TRBD1 (6 bases). Germline V gene data show CDR1 as MNHEY and CDR2 as SMNVEV (reference sequence). CDR3 length: 14 residues. The V end lost 10 bases, the J end lost 7 bases, and 22 bases lay between the germline ends. CDR3 nucleotide sequence: TGTGCCATCCTCCCGGGAGGGGGAGGGGGTGAAGCTTTCTTT. Its translation: CAILPGGGGGEAFF.

The V call is TRBV7-9, the J call TRBJ2-1; 12 bases line up with TRBD2. Germline V gives CDR1 SEHNR, CDR2 FQNEAQ (reference sequence). CDR3 size: 15 residues. Trimming removed 3 bases from V and 9 bases from J; junction bases left unmatched: 6. The CDR3 protein is CASSFLAGGPVEQFF. For the CDR3, the DNA is TGTGCCAGCAGCTTCCTAGCGGGAGGGCCTGTTGAGCAGTTCTTC.

This sequence joins TRBV29-1 and TRBJ1-2; D is unresolved. CDR3 length: 12 residues. CDR1 and CDR2 from the germline V gene are SQVTM and ANQGSEA. The V and J ends lost 4 bases and 4 bases respectively, with 10 bases between them. CDR3 region: CSVGGPTYGYTF. CDR3 nucleotides: TGCAGCGTTGGAGGACCGACCTATGGCTACACCTTC.

The V gene is TRBV28, the J gene TRBJ2-7, with a possible D match to TRBD2 (7 bases). The CDR3 is 15 residues long. Germline CDR1 and CDR2: MDHEN and SYDVKM. Trimming shortened V by 6 bases and J by 2 bases, and 17 bases separated the two germline ends. CDR3 sequence: CASRSPKGGPYEQYF. The CDR3 DNA sequence: TGTGCCAGCAGATCACCGAAGGGGGGGCCCTACGAGCAGTACTTC.

The gene calls are TRBV28 and TRBJ2-4; D is tentatively TRBD1 or TRBD2 (5 bases each). The CDR3 covers 12 residues. With 11 bases removed from V and 2 bases from J, the gap between germline ends came to 10 bases. Germline assignment: CDR1 MDHEN and CDR2 SYDVKM. CDR3 sequence (DNA): TGTGCCGTCTGGGGGACCAAAAACATTCAGTACTTC. Amino acids: CAVWGTKNIQYF.

The V gene is TRBV9, the J gene TRBJ2-3, with D perhaps TRBD2 (6 bases). Trimming stripped 0 bases from V and 1 base from J, with 12 bases between. CDR3 length equals 16 residues. Germline CDR1 SGDLS, CDR2 YYNGEE. CDR3 coding DNA: TGTGCCAGCAGCGTAGAGGCTAGCGAAGGCACAGATACGCAGTATTTT. Encoded protein: CASSVEASEGTDTQYF.

The chain links TRBV27 to TRBJ1-2; TRBD1 matches at 12 bases. J was trimmed by 7 bases and V by 8 bases; bases with no gene match: 8. The germline gives CDR1 MNHEY, CDR2 SMNVEV (reference sequence). The CDR3 is made up of 14 amino acids. The DNA of the CDR3 is TGTGCCAGCCGCCCGGGACAGGGGGCGCTTGGCTACACCTTC. As protein: CASRPGQGALGYTF.

V is TRBV6-1 and J is TRBJ2-7, with TRBD2 identical over 7 bases. The CDR3 totals 15 residues. Germline-derived CDR1 and CDR2 are MNHNS and SASEGT. Trimming removed 7 bases from V and 2 bases from J; junction bases left unmatched: 11. CDR3 nucleotides: TGTGCCAGCACCTCCTTAGCGGGTACGCCCTACGAGCAGTACTTC. This encodes CASTSLAGTPYEQYF.

The chain combines TRBV5-8 with TRBJ2-2; TRBD2 aligns across 8 bases. Trimming took 3 bases from V and 3 from J; bases not matched to a gene: 7. This CDR3 has 16 amino acids. Germline lookup yields CDR1 SGHTS and CDR2 YDEGEE. In nucleotides, the CDR3 is TGTGCCAGCAGCTCGACGGGGGGGGAATACACCGGGGAGCTGTTTTTT. It encodes CASSSTGGEYTGELFF.

Notes on this clone: Other nucleotide sequences from this sample produce the same CDR3. The chain couples TRBV28 to TRBJ1-2; D might be TRBD1 (5 bases). The length of the CDR3 is 12 residues. The germline V gene encodes CDR1 MDHEN and CDR2 SYDVKM. With 2 bases removed from V and 8 bases from J, the gap between germline ends came to 9 bases. As DNA, the CDR3 is TGTGCCAGCAGTTTAGGGGGGACCGGCTACACCTTC. Its protein product is CASSLGGTGYTF.

CDR3: CASSQDGREGLGNEQFF. In DNA form, the CDR3 reads TGTGCCAGCAGCCAAGATGGGCGGGAGGGCCTCGGGAATGAGCAGTTCTTC. The chain uses TRBV14 and TRBJ2-1, with 9 bases identical to TRBD2. The CDR3 sequence is 17 residues long. Germline V gives CDR1 SGHDN, CDR2 FVKESK. Trimming cost V 0 bases and J 7 bases; bases outside gene matches: 10. The full variable domain, with the rest looked up from reference TRBV14 and TRBJ2-1, is EAGVTQFPSHSVIEKGQTVTLRCDPISGHDNLYWYRRVMGKEIKFLLHFVKESKQDESGMPNNRFLAERTGGTYSTLKVQPAELEDSGVYFCASSQDGREGLGNEQFFGPGTRLTVL.

The chain employs TRBV19 and TRBJ1-5; the D gene is possibly TRBD1 (6 bases). V was cut by 3 bases and J by 1 base, with 10 bases left in between. This CDR3 contains 15 residues. CDR1 is LNHDA, CDR2 SQIVND, per germline (reference sequence). CDR3 sequence (DNA): TGTGCCAGTAGTATCATGACAGGCAGCAATCAGCCCCAGCATTTT. Residues: CASSIMTGSNQPQHF.

The rearrangement uses TRBV19 and TRBJ1-5, with D hard to call. Germline-derived CDR1 and CDR2 are LNHDA and SQIVND (reference sequence). This CDR3 region has 15 residues. V lost 5 bases to trimming and J lost 5 bases, with 16 bases between them. The CDR3 nucleotides read TGTGCCAGTAGTGAGGTGGCAGAGGGTTATCAGCCCCAGCATTTT. The encoded protein is CASSEVAEGYQPQHF.

The V gene is TRBV18, the J gene TRBJ2-7; TRBD1 aligns across 10 bases. V shed 2 bases and J 7 bases; nucleotides not matched to a gene: 5. CDR1 is KGHSH, CDR2 LQKENI, per germline. The CDR3 spans 14 residues. The CDR3 here is CASSPEDRGPEQYF. DNA of the CDR3: TGTGCCAGCTCACCAGAAGACAGGGGGCCGGAGCAGTACTTC.

On this clone itself: Other nucleotide sequences in the sample specify the same CDR3. Here the CDR3 reads CASSVGQGAYEQYF. The CDR3 DNA reads TGTGCCAGCAGCGTAGGGCAGGGAGCCTACGAGCAGTACTTC. V is TRBV9 and J is TRBJ2-5; TRBD1 or TRBD2 may be the D gene (5 bases each). The tail of the sequence fits TRBJ2-7 better, so the J call may be wrong. This CDR3 contains 14 residues. Germline assignment: CDR1 SGDLS and CDR2 YYNGEE.

As DNA, the CDR3 is TGTGCCAGCAGTGAGGACGACTGGGCCAGCTTCTATGGCTACACCTTC. This sequence encodes CASSEDDWASFYGYTF. The chain is built from TRBV6-1 and TRBJ1-2; D is unclear. Germline V lookup: CDR1 MNHNS, CDR2 SASEGT. The V and J ends lost 3 bases and 4 bases respectively, with 18 bases between them. CDR3 length: 16 amino acids.

A single count supports this clone. The gene calls are TRBV4-1 and TRBJ1-1, with 7 bases fitting TRBD1. Germline CDR1 is MGHRA and CDR2 is YSYEKL. The CDR3 loop spans 15 amino acids. The junction had 7 bases not matched to a gene; V was cut back by 2 bases and J by 4 bases. The CDR3 DNA is TGCGCCAGCAGCCAAAACATACAGGGGCGCACTGAAGCTTTCTTT. Protein: CASSQNIQGRTEAFF.

The J gene is TRBJ2-5, the V gene TRBV5-6; D call uncertain. Gene TRBJ2-7 matches the end of the DNA better, so the J call may be wrong. The CDR3 totals 13 residues. Germline V CDR1 and CDR2: SGHDT, YYEEEE. The CDR3 is CASSLGRTGEQYF. As DNA, the CDR3 is TGTGCCAGCAGCTTGGGCAGGACGGGCGAGCAGTACTTC.

CDR3 DNA sequence: TGTGCCAGCCGGTTTGGTAGCAATCAGCCCCAGCATTTT. This encodes CASRFGSNQPQHF. The rearrangement joins TRBV2 to TRBJ1-5; D ambiguous. V lost 8 bases and J 0 bases, leaving 8 bases between the germline ends. This CDR3 is 13 amino acids long. The germline V gene has CDR1 SNHLY and CDR2 FYNNEI.

This sequence joins TRBV11-2 and TRBJ2-3; D is undetermined. The CDR3 is 19 amino acids. V was clipped by 1 base and J by 2 bases, with 22 bases between them. Germline V gives CDR1 SGHAT, CDR2 FQNNGV. DNA of the CDR3: TGTGCCAGCAGCTTAGGGACCGTTCCAATACCATATACCACAGATACGCAGTATTTT. Amino acids: CASSLGTVPIPYTTDTQYF. The whole variable domain, remainder taken from reference TRBV11-2 and TRBJ2-3, is EAGVAQSPRYKIIEKRQSVAFWCNPISGHATLYWYQQILGQGPKLLIQFQNNGVVDDSQLPKDRFSAERLKGVDSTLKIQPAKLEDSAVYLCASSLGTVPIPYTTDTQYFGPGTRLTVL.